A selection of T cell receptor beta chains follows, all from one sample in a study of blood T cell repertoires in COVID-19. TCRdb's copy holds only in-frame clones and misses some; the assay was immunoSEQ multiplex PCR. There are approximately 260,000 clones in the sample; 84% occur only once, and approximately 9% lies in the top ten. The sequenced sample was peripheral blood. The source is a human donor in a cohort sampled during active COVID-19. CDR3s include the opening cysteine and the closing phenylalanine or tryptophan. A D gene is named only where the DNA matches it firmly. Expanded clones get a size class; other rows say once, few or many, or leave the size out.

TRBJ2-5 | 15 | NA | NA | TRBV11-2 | CASSSRGIGQETQYF | TGTGCCAGCAGCTCCAGGGGTATTGGGCAAGAGACCCAGTACTTC
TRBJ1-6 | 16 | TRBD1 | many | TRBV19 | CASSTPSGTGNSPLHF | TGTGCCAGTAGCACCCCCTCCGGGACAGGGAATTCACCCCTCCACTTT
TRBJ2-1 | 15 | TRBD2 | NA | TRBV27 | CASRTTSGTYNEQFF | TGTGCCAGCAGGACGACTAGCGGGACTTACAATGAGCAGTTCTTC
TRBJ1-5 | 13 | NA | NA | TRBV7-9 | CASSLQGNQPQHF | TGTGCCAGCAGCTTACAGGGAAATCAGCCCCAGCATTTT
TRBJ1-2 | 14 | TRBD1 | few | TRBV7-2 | CASSLTGGEGGYTF | TGTGCCAGCAGCCTGACAGGGGGCGAAGGTGGCTACACCTTC
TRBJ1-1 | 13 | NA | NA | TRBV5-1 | CASSLRGDTEAFF | TGCGCCAGCAGCTTGCGGGGTGACACTGAAGCTTTCTTT
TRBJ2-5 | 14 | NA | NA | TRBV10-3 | CASNTWTVQETQYF | TGTGCCAGCAATACATGGACAGTCCAAGAGACCCAGTACTTC
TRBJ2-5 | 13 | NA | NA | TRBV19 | CASSSSAGETQYF | TGTGCCAGTAGTTCAAGCGCTGGGGAGACCCAGTACTTC
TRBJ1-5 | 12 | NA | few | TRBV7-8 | CASGLSNQPQHF | TGTGCCAGCGGCCTAAGCAATCAGCCCCAGCATTTT
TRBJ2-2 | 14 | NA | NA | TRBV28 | CASRTGSDTGELFF | TGTGCCAGCAGAACAGGGAGTGACACCGGGGAGCTGTTTTTT
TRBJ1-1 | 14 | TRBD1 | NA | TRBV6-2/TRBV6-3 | CASSRDSQGSEAFF | TGTGCCAGCAGCCGGGACAGCCAAGGGTCTGAAGCTTTCTTT
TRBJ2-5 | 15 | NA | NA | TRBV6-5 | CASTTGGGVSKTQYF | TGTGCCAGCACCACAGGGGGGGGTGTTTCCAAGACCCAGTACTTC
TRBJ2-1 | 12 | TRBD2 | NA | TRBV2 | CASGLAVYEQFF | TGTGCCAGTGGACTAGCGGTCTATGAGCAGTTCTTC
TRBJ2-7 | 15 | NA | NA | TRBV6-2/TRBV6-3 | CASSYARSYPYEQYF | TGTGCCAGCAGTTACGCGAGGTCCTACCCCTACGAGCAGTACTTC